This TCR beta chain was found in a study of PD-1 blockade in mismatch repair-deficient tumors. In its sample, this clone was seen once. Profiling relied on immunoSEQ multiplex PCR, and the TCRdb table lists in-frame clones only, not all of them. The sample includes about 22,000 clones, almost 85% of them seen just once. The germline CDR1 and CDR2 sequences are SGHDT and YYEEEE. This CDR3 has 16 amino acids. J lost 3 bases, V lost 3 bases, and 2 bases had no gene match. TCRs were sequenced from a few patients responding to pembrolizumab. This receptor was taken from an adult with mismatch repair-deficient cancer. Source: peripheral blood, taken 2 weeks after starting pembrolizumab. V gene TRBV5-6 combines with J gene TRBJ2-2; 13 nucleotides line up with TRBD2. CDR3 DNA sequence: TGTGCCAGCAGCTCCGGACTAGCGGGGGACACCGGGGAGCTGTTTTTT. Its protein is CASSSGLAGDTGELFF.